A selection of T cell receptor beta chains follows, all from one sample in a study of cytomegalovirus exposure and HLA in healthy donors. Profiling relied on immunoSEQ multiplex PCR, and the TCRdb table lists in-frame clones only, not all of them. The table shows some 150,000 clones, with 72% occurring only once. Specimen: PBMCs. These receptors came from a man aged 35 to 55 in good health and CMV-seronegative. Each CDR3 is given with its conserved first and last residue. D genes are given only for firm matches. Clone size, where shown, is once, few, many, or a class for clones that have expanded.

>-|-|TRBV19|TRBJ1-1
TGTGCCAGTAGTATCGACAGAATGAACACTGAAGCTTTCTTT
CASSIDRMNTEAFF
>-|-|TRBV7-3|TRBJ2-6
TGTGCCAGCAGCTTTTACTCTGGGGCCAACGTCCTGACTTTC
CASSFYSGANVLTF
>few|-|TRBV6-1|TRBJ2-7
TGTGCCAGCAGTGAAGCTCGCCAGTCCTACGAGCAGTACTTC
CASSEARQSYEQYF
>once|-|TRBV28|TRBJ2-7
TGTGCCAGCAGTTTCGCGGCAGGGTCCTACGAGCAGTACTTC
CASSFAAGSYEQYF
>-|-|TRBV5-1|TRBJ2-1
TGCGCCAGCAGCTTGATTAGCGGTACCTACAATGAGCAGTTCTTC
CASSLISGTYNEQFF
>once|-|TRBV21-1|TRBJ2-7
TGTGCCAGCAGCACCGAACCGGGACAGCGATCCTACGAGCAGTACTTC
CASSTEPGQRSYEQYF
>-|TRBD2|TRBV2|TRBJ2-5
TGTGCCAGCAAGACTAGCGGGGGGCCAGAGACCCAGTACTTC
CASKTSGGPETQYF
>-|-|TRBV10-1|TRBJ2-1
TGCGCCAGCAGTGAGTCGATTCCTACTAGCAGAAGTGAGCAGTTCTTC
CASSESIPTSRSEQFF
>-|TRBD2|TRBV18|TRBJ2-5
TGTGCCAGCTCACCGCTCGGACTAGCGGGATGGGAAGAGACCCAGTACTTC
CASSPLGLAGWEETQYF
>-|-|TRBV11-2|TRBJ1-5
TGTGCCAGCAGACCCGGTCGGGGAAGCAATCAGCCCCAGCATTTT
CASRPGRGSNQPQHF
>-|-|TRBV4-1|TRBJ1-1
TGCGCCAGCAGCCAGGGACCGGAGGGTCTGAACACTGAAGCTTTCTTT
CASSQGPEGLNTEAFF
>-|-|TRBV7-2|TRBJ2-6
TGTGCCAGCAGCTTAGTGGCGGGGGCGGAAGGGGCCAACGTCCTGACTTTC
CASSLVAGAEGANVLTF